Below, one T cell receptor beta chain is given with its context. Its specificity is unknown. This specimen belongs to a study of OX40 agonist ivuxolimab in advanced cancers. V was clipped by 10 bases and J by 5 bases, with 20 bases between them. The CDR3 consists of 15 residues. Germline V lookup: CDR1 MDHEN, CDR2 SYDVKM. Assay: immunoSEQ multiplex PCR; the TCRdb copy retains only in-frame clones and omits some. There are 95,000 to 150,000 clones in the sample; 93% occur only once, and more than 0.15% lies in the top ten. Study-wide findings and caveats: At 0.1 to 3.0 mg/kg and by week 6, clonal expansion occurred in CD4+ and CD8+ blood T cells.

The J gene is TRBJ2-2, the V gene TRBV28; no clear D. The TCR sequence derives from an adult with an advanced solid tumor such as melanoma, head and neck, liver or kidney cancer. The starting material was CD4+ or CD8+ T cells sorted from blood, obtained in a trial of the OX40 agonist ivuxolimab. CDR3 in DNA: TGTGCCACCTGTAAAGGCAGGAAAGTAACCGGGGAGCTGTTTTTT. It is translated as CATCKGRKVTGELFF.